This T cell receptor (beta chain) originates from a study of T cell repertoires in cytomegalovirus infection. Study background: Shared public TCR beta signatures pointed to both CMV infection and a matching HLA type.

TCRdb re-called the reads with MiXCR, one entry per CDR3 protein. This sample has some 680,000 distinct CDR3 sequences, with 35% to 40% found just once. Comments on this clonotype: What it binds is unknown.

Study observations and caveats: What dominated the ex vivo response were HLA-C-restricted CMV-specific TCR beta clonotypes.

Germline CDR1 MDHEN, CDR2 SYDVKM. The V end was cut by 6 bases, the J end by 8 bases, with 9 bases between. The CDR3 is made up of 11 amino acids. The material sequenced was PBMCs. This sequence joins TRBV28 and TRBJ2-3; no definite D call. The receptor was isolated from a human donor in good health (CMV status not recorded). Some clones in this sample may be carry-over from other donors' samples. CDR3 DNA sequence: TGTGCCAGCAGCGTCCTGGGTACGCAGTATTTT. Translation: CASSVLGTQYF.